This T cell receptor beta chain originates from a study of stem cell transplantation in POMP-related autoinflammatory disease. Study-wide context: The study hypothesized thymoproteasome defects skew the TRB repertoire via impaired CD8+ selection. Before transplant, CD4+ T cells skewed naive and CD8+ proportions were low. After transplant, neutrophils and platelets showed 100% graft donor chimerism through one year.

Assay: immunoSEQ multiplex PCR; the TCRdb copy retains only in-frame clones and omits some. The sample yields some 68,000 clones, around 90% seen once. For this clone: Antigen unknown.

Study results and caveats: PRAID patients trended toward lower TRB diversity and higher clonality in all analyzed T-cell subsets.

This clonotype was sampled from a human patient with POMP-related autoinflammation and immune dysregulation (PRAID). The T cells may come from the graft donor. Sample: CD4+ T cells from PBMCs, taken after stem cell transplantation.

CDR3 loop: CASSQDSAYEQYF. DNA of the CDR3: TGTGCCAGCAGCCAAGATTCAGCCTACGAGCAGTACTTC. J is TRBJ2-7 and V is TRBV3-1 (or the pseudogene TRBV3-2); D is unresolved. This CDR3 spans 13 amino acids. The ends were cut back, 0 bases at V and 2 bases at J, with 5 bases in the middle. The germline V gene has CDR1 LGHDT and CDR2 YNNKEL (reference sequence).